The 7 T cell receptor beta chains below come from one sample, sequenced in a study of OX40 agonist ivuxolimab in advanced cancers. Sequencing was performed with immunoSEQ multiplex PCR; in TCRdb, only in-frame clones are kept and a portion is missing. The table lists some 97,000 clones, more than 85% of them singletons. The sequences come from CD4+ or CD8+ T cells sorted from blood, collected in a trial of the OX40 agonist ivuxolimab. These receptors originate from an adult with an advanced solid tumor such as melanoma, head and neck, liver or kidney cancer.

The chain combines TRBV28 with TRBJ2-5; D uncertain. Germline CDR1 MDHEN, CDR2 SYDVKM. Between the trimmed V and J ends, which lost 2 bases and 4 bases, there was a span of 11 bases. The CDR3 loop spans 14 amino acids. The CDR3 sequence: CASSLRQNVETQYF. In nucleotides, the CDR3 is TGTGCCAGCAGTTTACGGCAGAACGTAGAGACCCAGTACTTC.

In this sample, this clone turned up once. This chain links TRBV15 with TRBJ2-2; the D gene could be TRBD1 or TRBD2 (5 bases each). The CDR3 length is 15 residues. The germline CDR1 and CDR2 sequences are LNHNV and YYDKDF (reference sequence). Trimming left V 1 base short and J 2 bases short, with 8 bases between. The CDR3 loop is CATSRAGGNTGELFF. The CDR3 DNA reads TGTGCCACCAGCAGAGCTGGGGGAAACACCGGGGAGCTGTTTTTT. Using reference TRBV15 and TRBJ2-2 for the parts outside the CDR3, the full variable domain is DAMVIQNPRYQVTQFGKPVTLSCSQTLNHNVMYWYQQKSSQAPKLLFHYYDKDFNNEADTPDNFQSRRPNTSFCFLDIRSPGLGDTAMYLCATSRAGGNTGELFFGEGSRLTVL.

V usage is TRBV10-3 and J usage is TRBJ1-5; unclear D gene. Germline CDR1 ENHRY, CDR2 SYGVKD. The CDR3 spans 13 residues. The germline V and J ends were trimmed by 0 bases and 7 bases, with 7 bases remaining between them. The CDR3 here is CAISESGSQPQHF. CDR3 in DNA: TGTGCCATCAGTGAGTCGGGAAGCCAGCCCCAGCATTTT.

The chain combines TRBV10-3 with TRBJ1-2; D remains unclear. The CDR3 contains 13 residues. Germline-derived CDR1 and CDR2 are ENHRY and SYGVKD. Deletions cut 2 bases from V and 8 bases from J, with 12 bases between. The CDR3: CAISERWEAGYTF. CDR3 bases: TGTGCCATCAGTGAGCGTTGGGAGGCGGGCTACACCTTC.

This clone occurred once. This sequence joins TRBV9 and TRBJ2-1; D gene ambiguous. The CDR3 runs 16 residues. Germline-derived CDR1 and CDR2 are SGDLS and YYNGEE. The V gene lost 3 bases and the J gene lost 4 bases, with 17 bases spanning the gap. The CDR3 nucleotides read TGTGCCAGCAGCGGACGGACCGCGGAGAGATACAATGAGCAGTTCTTC. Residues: CASSGRTAERYNEQFF.

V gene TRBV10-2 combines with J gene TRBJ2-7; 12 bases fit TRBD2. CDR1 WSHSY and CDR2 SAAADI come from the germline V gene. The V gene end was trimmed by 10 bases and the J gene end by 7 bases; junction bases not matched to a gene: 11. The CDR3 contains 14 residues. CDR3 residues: CATSGTSGSREQYF. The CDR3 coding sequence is TGCGCCACCTCCGGGACTAGCGGGTCGAGGGAGCAGTACTTC.

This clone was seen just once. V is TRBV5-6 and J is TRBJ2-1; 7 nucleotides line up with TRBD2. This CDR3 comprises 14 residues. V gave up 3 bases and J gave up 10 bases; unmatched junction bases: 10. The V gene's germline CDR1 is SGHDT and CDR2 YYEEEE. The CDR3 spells CASSWGAGVEEQFF. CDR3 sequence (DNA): TGTGCCAGCAGCTGGGGTGCGGGAGTAGAGGAGCAGTTCTTC.